The text below deals with one TCR beta chain. The data originate from a study of blood T cell repertoires in COVID-19. In the study overall: Researchers got acute and convalescent COVID-19 samples from the United States, Italy and Spain. Nucleic acid was either cDNA or gDNA, and it came from T cells, B-cell-depleted T cells, or PBMCs.

The V gene end was trimmed by 2 bases and the J gene end by 10 bases; junction bases not matched to a gene: 4. CDR3 length equals 12 residues. Germline CDR1 MNHEY, CDR2 SVGEGT. Under the authors' procedure: Cell counts per sample came from amplifying reference gene primers. Repertoires were generated with immunoSEQ multiplex PCR, while TCRdb's copy carries only in-frame clones and drops some. V and J calls and clone size are given by that table; D and trimming were obtained from the DNA. The data contain approximately 35,000 clones, over 75% of them singletons. This sequence originates from an elderly man with active COVID-19. Source material: peripheral blood. V and J are TRBV6-2 or TRBV6-3 and TRBJ1-1; 7 bases are shared with TRBD1. The CDR3 DNA reads TGTGCCAGCAGTTACGGAGGGGGCGCAGCTTTCTTT. Encoded protein: CASSYGGGAAFF.